Listed below are T cell receptor beta chains from one sample, sequenced in a study of sequential checkpoint blockade in melanoma. Method: immunoSEQ multiplex PCR; TCRdb's copy keeps in-frame clones and lacks some. Of about 5,000 clones listed, 23% are singletons. The source was tumor tissue (inferred from file names), collected from a patient given nivolumab and ipilimumab in sequence. Receptors were obtained from a human donor with melanoma. CDR3s include the opening cysteine and the closing phenylalanine or tryptophan. The D gene is left open where the match is weak. Size is omitted from some rows. Given values are once, few, many or a class for expanded clones.

j_call d_call clone_size v_call cdr3_nt cdr3_aa
TRBJ2-7 . medium-sized TRBV6-8 TGTGCCAGCAGTTACGGAAACTCCTACGAGCAGTACTTC CASSYGNSYEQYF
TRBJ1-1 TRBD1 few TRBV10-2 TGCGCCAGCAGTCGAGGACAGGCTACTGAAGCTTTCTTT CASSRGQATEAFF
TRBJ2-1 . . TRBV19 TGTGCCAGTAGTCGGGACCGGGACCGCTACAATGAGCAGTTCTTC CASSRDRDRYNEQFF
TRBJ2-7 . . TRBV28 TGTGCCAGCAGTTTCCCCCGGAGGGGGGAGGGCGAGCAGTACTTC CASSFPRRGEGEQYF
TRBJ2-7 . . TRBV19 TGTGCCAGTAGTATCGAGGACTCGTACGAGCAGTACTTC CASSIEDSYEQYF
TRBJ1-6 . . TRBV6-8 TGTGCCAGCAGTTACTCGAGGGGGTATTATAATTCACCCCTCCACTTT CASSYSRGYYNSPLHF
TRBJ1-2 TRBD1 . TRBV19 TGTGCCAGTAGTCCCGGACAGGGGGCTTATGGCTACACCTTC CASSPGQGAYGYTF
TRBJ1-2 . few TRBV4-1 TGCGCCAGCAGCCCGGGGGATCGAGGCTACACCTTC CASSPGDRGYTF
TRBJ2-3 TRBD2 few TRBV28 TGTGCCAGCAGTTTACTCGGGACTAGCGGAGGTGATACGCAGTATTTT CASSLLGTSGGDTQYF
TRBJ1-1 . . TRBV29-1 TGCAGCGTTGCTGGGAAGACTCCCGGGGCTTTCTTT CSVAGKTPGAFF
TRBJ2-2 TRBD2 . TRBV14 TGTGCCAGCAGCCAAGATGCGGCCGGGAGGGTGAGCGGGGAGCTGTTTTTT CASSQDAAGRVSGELFF
TRBJ2-7 TRBD1 few TRBV28 TGTGCCAGCAGTTCCGGGACAGTCCTCTCCTACGAGCAGTACTTC CASSSGTVLSYEQYF
TRBJ2-5 . . TRBV29-1 TGCAGCGTTTTTTCCCCAGAGCTTAAAGAGACCCAGTACTTC CSVFSPELKETQYF
TRBJ2-5 TRBD2 . TRBV28 TGTGCCAGCAGTTCAATACTAGCGGGGGAATCCCCGAAAAAGGAGACCCAGTACTTC CASSSILAGESPKKETQYF
TRBJ2-7 . . TRBV23-1 TGCGCCAGCAGCTTGGCACTTGGCTACGAGCAGTACTTC CASSLALGYEQYF